This T cell receptor (beta chain) was captured in a study of blood T cell repertoires in COVID-19. Study-wide background: Acute and convalescent COVID-19 specimens originated in the United States, Italy and Spain. T cells, B-cell-depleted T cells, or PBMCs supplied cDNA or gDNA.

The authors' processing: How many nucleated cells were present was estimated from reference gene primer amplification. Sequencing used immunoSEQ multiplex PCR; TCRdb keeps in-frame clones, though not all of them. The V and J calls and clone size were taken over from that table, and D and trimming were inferred from the DNA. The table includes tens of thousands of clones, about nine tenths detected once. Deletions cut 3 bases from V and 8 bases from J, with 10 bases between. The CDR3 has 13 residues. Germline CDR1 is KGHSH and CDR2 is LQKENI. Sequenced material: peripheral blood. The receptor comes from a woman aged 80 or older with acute or convalescent COVID-19. The chain couples TRBV18 to TRBJ1-4, with D possibly being TRBD1 (6 bases). The CDR3 sequence is CASSPDSWEKLFF. The CDR3 nucleotides are TGTGCCAGCTCACCGGACAGTTGGGAAAAACTGTTTTTT.